This T cell receptor (beta chain) was recovered during a study of beta chain features in type 1 diabetes. The wider study: The patient and healthy donor groups were comparable for age, gender and cell yields.

There are a few counts of this clone. The antigen is undetermined. Expressed TCRB transcripts were sequenced, since all the RNA that had been isolated was reverse transcribed. The protocol was immunoSEQ multiplex PCR, while the TCRdb copy is restricted to in-frame clones and leaves out a portion. The table shows about 710,000 clones, with about 14% occurring only once. Overall study findings and caveats: There was a moderate but significant shortening of TCRB CDR3s in all four CD4+ subsets of Type 1 diabetes patients.

Sequenced material: naive CD4+ T cells from blood. This TCR came from a man aged 18 to 30 with type 1 diabetes.

This CDR3 reads CASSLVRYSYEQYF. The CDR3 DNA reads TGTGCCAGCAGCTTAGTTCGGTACTCCTACGAGCAGTACTTC. The genes are TRBV7-2 and TRBJ2-7; D unresolved. Germline V CDR1 and CDR2: SGHTA, FQGNSA. Deletions cut 1 base from V and 0 bases from J, with 7 bases between. The CDR3 contains 14 residues.